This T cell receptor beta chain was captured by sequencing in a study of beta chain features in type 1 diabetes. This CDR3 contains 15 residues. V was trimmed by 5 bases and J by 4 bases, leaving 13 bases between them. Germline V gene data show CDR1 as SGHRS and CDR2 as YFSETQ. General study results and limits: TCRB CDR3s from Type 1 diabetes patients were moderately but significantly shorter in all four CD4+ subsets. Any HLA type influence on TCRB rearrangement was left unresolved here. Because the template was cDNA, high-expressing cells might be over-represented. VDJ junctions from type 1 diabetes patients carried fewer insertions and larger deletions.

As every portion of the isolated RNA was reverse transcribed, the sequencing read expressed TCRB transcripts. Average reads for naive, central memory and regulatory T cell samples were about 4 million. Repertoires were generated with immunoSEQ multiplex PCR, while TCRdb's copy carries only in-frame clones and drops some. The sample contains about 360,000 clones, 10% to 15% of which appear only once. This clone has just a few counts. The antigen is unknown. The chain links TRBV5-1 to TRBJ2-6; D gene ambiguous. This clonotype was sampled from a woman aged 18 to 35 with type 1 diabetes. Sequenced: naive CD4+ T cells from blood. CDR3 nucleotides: TGCGCCAGCAGGTCCCCGGGTACCGGGGCCAACGTCCTGACTTTC. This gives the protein CASRSPGTGANVLTF.